The sample holds one count of the clone carrying this T cell receptor (beta chain). The antigen remains undetermined. V lost 4 bases and J lost 3; bases outside the gene matches: 4. The CDR3 sequence is 13 residues long. CDR1 SQVTM and CDR2 ANQGSEA come from the germline V gene. The data originate from a study of shared clonotypes between healthy human individuals. In the study overall: There were three CD4 naive, three CD4 memory, two CD8 naive and one CD8 memory plates per donor.

CD45RO negativity and positive selection for CCR7 defined naive CD8 cells, a population that excluded terminally differentiated effector memory CD45RA+ cells. Sequencing used immunoSEQ multiplex PCR; TCRdb keeps in-frame clones, though not all of them. The data show millions of clones, around 96% seen once. General study results and limits: In this cohort, only blood was sampled, and tissue repertoires likely differ.

The clonotype comes from a man between 18 and 29 years old in good health. The rearrangement joins TRBV29-1 to TRBJ2-7; 9 bases match TRBD2. Sequencing input: naive CD8+ T cells sorted from blood. The CDR3: CSVGTSDNYEQYF. CDR3 coding DNA: TGCAGCGTTGGGACTAGCGACAACTACGAGCAGTACTTC.